A single sample is the source of the 32 T cell receptor beta chains below, sequenced in a study of blood T cell repertoires in COVID-19. This table comes from immunoSEQ multiplex PCR, and its TCRdb copy is limited to in-frame clones, with some not included. This sample has roughly 20,000 clones; about 86% occur once, and the top ten carry 10% to 11%. Sequencing used peripheral blood. Receptors originate from a human donor in a cohort sampled during active COVID-19.

This sequence joins TRBV20-1 and TRBJ2-1, with TRBD2 matching over 10 bases. This CDR3 spans 17 amino acids. The germline gives CDR1 DFQATT, CDR2 SNEGSKA (reference sequence). With V trimmed by 3 bases and J by 6 bases, 14 bases remained unmatched. Here the CDR3 DNA reads TGCAGTGCTAGTGTCCCCACATGGAGCGGGAGGGCCAATGAGCAGTTCTTC. This sequence encodes CSASVPTWSGRANEQFF.

The chain links TRBV7-9 to TRBJ1-1, with TRBD1 matching over 7 bases. Unmatched junction bases numbered 5, after V lost 8 bases and J lost 8 bases. This CDR3 region has 11 residues. Germline-derived CDR1 and CDR2 are SEHNR and FQNEAQ (reference sequence). The CDR3 spells CASDRVSEAFF. In DNA, the CDR3 is TGTGCCAGCGACAGGGTCAGCGAAGCTTTCTTT.

The chain combines TRBV6-5 with TRBJ1-1; D might be TRBD1 (5 bases). The CDR3 spans 15 residues. V was clipped by 8 bases and J by 1 base, with 17 bases between them. The germline V gene has CDR1 MNHEY and CDR2 SVGAGI. CDR3 sequence: CASARGQDSNTEAFF. CDR3 DNA sequence: TGTGCCAGCGCCAGAGGACAAGACTCGAACACTGAAGCTTTCTTT.

V gene TRBV24-1 combines with J gene TRBJ1-1; 10 bases are shared with TRBD1. Looked up from germline, CDR1 is KGHDR and CDR2 is SFDVKD. Trimming removed 4 bases from V and 3 bases from J; junction bases left unmatched: 4. The CDR3 runs to 15 residues. Here the CDR3 reads CATSDPGQGDTEAFF. The CDR3 nucleotides read TGTGCCACCAGTGACCCCGGACAGGGGGACACTGAAGCTTTCTTT.

This rearrangement joins TRBV3-1 (or the pseudogene TRBV3-2) to TRBJ1-2; no clear D. CDR3 length: 13 residues. Per germline, CDR1 LGHDT and CDR2 YNNKEL (reference sequence). V lost 1 base and J 7 bases, leaving 10 bases between the germline ends. The CDR3 DNA follows: TGTGCCAGCAGCCAAGGACTCGGGGTTGGCTACACCTTC. Translated, it gives CASSQGLGVGYTF.

This clone was picked up a small number of times. The CDR3 region is CASSYLSYEQYF. The CDR3 DNA reads as TGTGCCAGCAGTTATCTCTCCTACGAGCAGTACTTC. This chain connects TRBV28 to TRBJ2-7; D is ambiguous. The CDR3 spans 12 residues. Germline values: CDR1 MDHEN, CDR2 SYDVKM. Trimming shortened V by 4 bases and J by 0 bases, and 4 bases separated the two germline ends.

This clone was recorded only once. The V call is TRBV9, the J call TRBJ2-7; D is possibly TRBD1 (6 bases). Trimming cost V 0 bases and J 5 bases, with 15 bases left between them. In germline, CDR1 is SGDLS, CDR2 YYNGEE. The CDR3 covers 15 residues. DNA for the CDR3: TGTGCCAGCAGCGTAGGTCAAGGGGCAGGGGACGAGCAGTACTTC. Translated, it gives CASSVGQGAGDEQYF. Looking up the rest from reference TRBV9 and TRBJ2-7 gives the full variable domain: DSGVTQTPKHLITATGQRVTLRCSPRSGDLSVYWYQQSLDQGLQFLIQYYNGEERAKGNILERFSAQQFPDLHSELNLSSLELGDSALYFCASSVGQGAGDEQYFGPGTRLTVT.

The gene calls are TRBV19 and TRBJ2-1; the D gene is possibly TRBD1 (6 bases). The CDR3 covers 13 residues. V was trimmed by 6 bases and J by 3 bases, leaving 9 bases between them. Germline CDR1 is LNHDA and CDR2 is SQIVND (reference sequence). The CDR3 DNA is TGTGCCAGTAGAAGCAGGGGCTACAATGAGCAGTTCTTC. Translated, it gives CASRSRGYNEQFF.

The CDR3 DNA follows: TGCGCCAGCAGCTTGATGGAGGTCAAGAATACGCAGTATTTT. Translated: CASSLMEVKNTQYF. The J gene is TRBJ2-3, the V gene TRBV5-1; weak D call: TRBD2 (5 bases). The CDR3 is made up of 14 amino acids. V was pared by 1 base and J by 7 bases, with 13 bases between. Germline values: CDR1 SGHRS, CDR2 YFSETQ.

This chain connects TRBV9 to TRBJ2-7, with TRBD2 matching 10 bases. V gave up 1 base and J gave up 6 bases; unmatched junction bases: 4. This CDR3 has 14 residues. Germline CDR1 is SGDLS and CDR2 is YYNGEE. DNA of the CDR3: TGTGCCAGCAGCGTAAGCGGGAGGGCGAGCGAGCAGTACTTC. It translates to CASSVSGRASEQYF.

The rearrangement uses TRBV28 and TRBJ1-1; the D gene is possibly TRBD1 (5 bases). Germline V gene sequence: CDR1 MDHEN, CDR2 SYDVKM. The length of the CDR3 is 16 residues. Trimming shortened V by 5 bases and J by 0 bases, and 16 bases separated the two germline ends. The CDR3 sequence is CASSDASIGVNTEAFF. The DNA of the CDR3 is TGTGCCAGCAGTGACGCCTCGATAGGGGTGAACACTGAAGCTTTCTTT.

The genes are TRBV6-6 and TRBJ2-7; D might be TRBD1 (5 bases). CDR1 and CDR2 (germline): MNHNY, SVGAGI (reference sequence). Trimming left V 2 bases short and J 1 base short, with 9 bases between. The CDR3 loop spans 14 amino acids. The CDR3 DNA reads as TGTGCCAGCAGTTACCCAGGGCAGTCCTACGAGCAGTACTTC. As protein: CASSYPGQSYEQYF.

This clone was counted a single time. The chain uses TRBV24-1 and TRBJ2-1; a weak D match, TRBD2 (6 bases). This CDR3 has 14 residues. Germline V gene sequence: CDR1 KGHDR, CDR2 SFDVKD. V lost 9 bases to trimming and J lost 1 base, with 12 bases between them. Here the CDR3 reads CATCSGPSYNEQFF. The DNA of the CDR3 is TGTGCCACCTGTAGCGGTCCTTCCTACAATGAGCAGTTCTTC.

This clone was counted once. The chain links TRBV3-1 (or the pseudogene TRBV3-2) to TRBJ2-3, with 7 nucleotides matching TRBD2. This CDR3 comprises 17 residues. The V segment lost 0 bases and the J segment 4 bases; nucleotides outside the gene matches: 10. The germline V gene encodes CDR1 LGHDT and CDR2 YNNKEL (reference sequence). CDR3 DNA sequence: TGTGCCAGCAGCCAAGATAGAGCGGGATTTATAGCAGATACGCAGTATTTT. Protein: CASSQDRAGFIADTQYF.

The rearrangement uses TRBV6-5 and TRBJ2-3; TRBD1 matches at 10 bases. The CDR3 covers 14 residues. Looked up from germline, CDR1 is MNHEY and CDR2 is SVGAGI. Trimming cost V 4 bases and J 3 bases; bases outside gene matches: 1. The CDR3 protein is CASSWDRGTDTQYF. DNA for the CDR3: TGTGCCAGCAGTTGGGACAGGGGAACAGATACGCAGTATTTT.

V is TRBV21-1 and J is TRBJ1-6; the table's D call, TRBD1, was not checked against the DNA. TRBV21-1 is recorded as a pseudogene. CDR3 length equals 18 residues. In DNA, the CDR3 is TGTGCCAGCAGCAAAATGGAACAGGGGGCGGCCTATAATTCACCCCTCCACTTT. It is translated as CASSKMEQGAAYNSPLHF.

The chain couples TRBV5-8 to TRBJ1-3; no clear D gene. CDR1 and CDR2 (germline): SGHTS, YDEGEE. Trimming left V 0 bases short and J 0 bases short, with 10 bases between. This CDR3 region has 16 residues. The CDR3 DNA reads as TGTGCCAGCAGCTTGGCGAGGGCTCTCTCTGGAAACACCATATATTTT. As protein: CASSLARALSGNTIYF.

Turning to this clone: The same CDR3 can be traced to other DNA sequences in this sample. The gene calls are TRBV28 and TRBJ1-5, with 8 positions matching TRBD1. The V segment lost 2 bases and the J segment 7 bases; nucleotides outside the gene matches: 7. This CDR3 has 15 residues. From germline, CDR1 is MDHEN and CDR2 SYDVKM. CDR3 protein: CASSLGQGFRQPQHF. CDR3 DNA: TGTGCCAGCAGTTTAGGACAGGGCTTCAGACAGCCCCAGCATTTT.

The chain links TRBV7-2 to TRBJ2-1, with 8 bases that match TRBD2. This CDR3 contains 15 residues. V shed 0 bases and J 6 bases; nucleotides not matched to a gene: 4. Germline CDR1 is SGHTA and CDR2 is FQGNSA. This chain's CDR3 is CASSLAAGASNEQFF. The CDR3 DNA reads as TGTGCCAGCAGCTTAGCAGCGGGAGCAAGCAATGAGCAGTTCTTC.

This chain connects TRBV5-1 to TRBJ2-7; maybe TRBD2 (5 bases). Germline-derived CDR1 and CDR2 are SGHRS and YFSETQ. Trimming removed 0 bases at V and 7 bases at J, with 17 bases between. The CDR3 spans 15 residues. This CDR3 is CASSLDGINVGEQYF. CDR3 DNA: TGCGCCAGCAGCTTGGACGGGATTAACGTGGGGGAGCAGTACTTC.

This chain connects TRBV19 to TRBJ2-2; possibly TRBD2 for D (5 bases). CDR3 length: 15 residues. V was shortened by 4 bases and J by 6 bases, with 15 bases between the two germline ends. Germline CDR1 is LNHDA and CDR2 is SQIVND (reference sequence). This chain's CDR3 is CASSKLKGAAGELFF. CDR3 DNA: TGTGCCAGTAGTAAGTTAAAGGGAGCGGCCGGGGAGCTGTTTTTT.

The CDR3 region is CASSLWTGTNTGELFF. DNA of the CDR3: TGTGCCAGCAGCCTCTGGACAGGGACGAACACCGGGGAGCTGTTTTTT. The V call is TRBV4-2, the J call TRBJ2-2; TRBD1 matches 8 bases. There are 16 residues in the CDR3. The V gene end was trimmed by 4 bases and the J gene end by 0 bases; junction bases not matched to a gene: 4. Germline CDR1 LGHNA, CDR2 YNFKEQ.

The CDR3 DNA reads TGTGCCAGCAGTTGGACGGGGAATCAGCCCCAGCATTTT. Translating it yields CASSWTGNQPQHF. The rearrangement links TRBV12-3 or TRBV12-4 to TRBJ1-5; D gene uncertain. V shed 4 bases and J shed 4 bases, with 8 bases lying between them. There are 13 residues in the CDR3.

The chain is built from TRBV7-2 and TRBJ1-5; D is unclear. From germline, CDR1 is SGHTA and CDR2 FQGNSA. This CDR3 contains 15 residues. The V gene lost 1 base and the J gene lost 2 bases, with 9 bases spanning the gap. CDR3 nucleotide sequence: TGTGCCAGCAGCTTAGGCGCGTCTGGCAATCAGCCCCAGCATTTT. Its translation is CASSLGASGNQPQHF.

The chain recombines TRBV7-9 with TRBJ2-7; D gene ambiguous. The germline V gene has CDR1 SEHNR and CDR2 FQNEAQ (reference sequence). Trimming took off 4 bases at V and 2 bases at J, with 6 bases between the two ends. CDR3 length equals 12 residues. CDR3 amino acids: CASSSQTYEQYF. The CDR3 nucleotides are TGTGCCAGCAGCTCCCAGACCTACGAGCAGTACTTC.

This chain links TRBV18 with TRBJ1-2; D is unclear. The V end lost 2 bases, the J end lost 3 bases, and 7 bases lay between the germline ends. The CDR3 runs to 13 residues. From germline, CDR1 is KGHSH and CDR2 LQKENI. The CDR3, as DNA: TGTGCCAGCTCACCAGCTACTGACTATGGCTACACCTTC. Its translation is CASSPATDYGYTF. Full variable domain (outside the CDR3, taken from reference TRBV18 and TRBJ1-2): NAGVMQNPRHLVRRRGQEARLRCSPMKGHSHVYWYRQLPEEGLKFMVYLQKENIIDESGMPKERFSAEFPKEGPSILRIQQVVRGDSAAYFCASSPATDYGYTFGSGTRLTVV.

The CDR3 sequence: CASSLEGDRAETQYF. In DNA, the CDR3 is TGTGCCAGCAGCCTTGAGGGGGACAGGGCTGAGACCCAGTACTTC. The chain joins TRBV11-3 to TRBJ2-5; the match to TRBD1 covers 9 bases. Germline trimming cut 5 bases from V and 5 bases from J; bases unmatched to any gene: 9. The CDR3 covers 15 residues. Germline CDR1 and CDR2: SGHNT and YENEEA.

The chain links TRBV4-1 to TRBJ2-1, with 10 bases matching TRBD1. Germline V gene sequence: CDR1 MGHRA, CDR2 YSYEKL. The CDR3 extends over 15 amino acids. V was clipped by 4 bases and J by 2 bases; unmatched bases: 2. CDR3: CASSLGQGAYNEQFF. The CDR3 bases are TGCGCCAGCAGCCTAGGACAGGGGGCCTACAATGAGCAGTTCTTC.

The chain carries TRBV7-2 and TRBJ1-4; tentative D call: TRBD1 (5 bases). The V gene's germline CDR1 is SGHTA and CDR2 FQGNSA. The CDR3 loop spans 13 amino acids. Trimming left V 6 bases short and J 7 bases short, with 12 bases between. CDR3 sequence: CASSSFGGEKLFF. Here the CDR3 DNA reads TGTGCCAGCAGTTCTTTCGGGGGTGAAAAACTGTTTTTT.

The rearrangement links TRBV9 to TRBJ2-1; 11 nucleotides align to TRBD2. Germline V gene sequence: CDR1 SGDLS, CDR2 YYNGEE. V was pared by 0 bases and J by 8 bases, with 7 bases of the junction left unmatched. This CDR3 is built from 16 residues. The CDR3 region is CASSVAGLAGGDEQFF. Written as DNA, the CDR3 is TGTGCCAGCAGCGTAGCTGGGCTAGCGGGAGGCGATGAGCAGTTCTTC.

V and J are TRBV5-1 and TRBJ2-6; D is unresolved. Per germline, CDR1 SGHRS and CDR2 YFSETQ. Trimming pared 2 bases from V and 1 base from J, leaving 4 bases between. The CDR3 sequence is 14 residues long. CDR3 sequence (DNA): TGCGCCAGCAGCTTAGAGTCTGGGGCCAACGTCCTGACTTTC. The encoded protein is CASSLESGANVLTF.

The J gene is TRBJ1-1, the V gene TRBV10-1, with 7 positions matching TRBD1. The CDR3 sequence is 19 residues long. Germline V gene data show CDR1 as WNHNN and CDR2 as SYGVQD (reference sequence). With V trimmed by 5 bases and J by 0 bases, 18 bases remained unmatched. The CDR3 protein is CASSRGITGEDVVNTEAFF. CDR3 bases: TGCGCCAGCAGTAGGGGAATTACAGGGGAAGATGTTGTGAACACTGAAGCTTTCTTT.